Shown below are 9 T cell receptor beta chains from a single sample sequenced in a study of cytomegalovirus exposure and HLA in healthy donors. Primers for the PCR totalled 60 Vbeta and 13 Jbeta. Some clones are missing from TCRdb's copy, which holds only in-frame ones; the method was immunoSEQ multiplex PCR. The repertoire consists of under 200,000 clones, with roughly four fifths occurring once and the leading ten covering about 2%. Sequenced input: PBMCs. These receptors came from a woman in her thirties in good health and CMV-seropositive.

This clone appeared once. The V gene is TRBV18, the J gene TRBJ1-1, with TRBD1 matching 8 bases. Germline CDR1 and CDR2: KGHSH and LQKENI. The V and J ends lost 3 bases and 5 bases, in that order; junction bases with no gene match: 5. This CDR3 spans 14 amino acids. Written as DNA, the CDR3 is TGTGCCAGCTCACCTTCGACAGGGGTGACTGAAGCTTTCTTT. This gives the protein CASSPSTGVTEAFF. Full variable domain (outside the CDR3, taken from reference TRBV18 and TRBJ1-1): NAGVMQNPRHLVRRRGQEARLRCSPMKGHSHVYWYRQLPEEGLKFMVYLQKENIIDESGMPKERFSAEFPKEGPSILRIQQVVRGDSAAYFCASSPSTGVTEAFFGQGTRLTVV.

The J gene is TRBJ1-1, the V gene TRBV19; D remains ambiguous. Germline assignment: CDR1 LNHDA and CDR2 SQIVND (reference sequence). V lost 5 bases and J lost 4, with 17 bases in between. CDR3 length: 15 residues. Written as DNA, the CDR3 is TGTGCCAGTAGTGCCCAGACGGCCCCGGGCACTGAAGCTTTCTTT. Its translation: CASSAQTAPGTEAFF.

The sample holds a few counts of this clone. This chain uses TRBV6-5 with TRBJ2-7; 9 bases map to TRBD1. This CDR3 is built from 15 residues. Germline-derived CDR1 and CDR2 are MNHEY and SVGAGI. V was pared by 6 bases and J by 5 bases, with 11 bases of the junction left unmatched. The CDR3 nucleotides are TGTGCCAGCAGACAACAGGGGGCGTCTATAGACGAGCAGTACTTC. Protein: CASRQQGASIDEQYF.

This sequence joins TRBV7-9 and TRBJ2-7, with D possibly being TRBD1 (6 bases). Germline V gene lookup returns CDR1 SEHNR and CDR2 FQNEAQ (reference sequence). Between the trimmed V and J ends, which lost 8 bases and 3 bases, there was a span of 20 bases. The CDR3 extends over 15 amino acids. For the CDR3, the DNA is TGTGCCAGCGGCACAGGGCTAAACAGAGTCTACGAGCAGTACTTC. Protein sequence: CASGTGLNRVYEQYF.

A single count supports this clone. The chain has TRBV28 and TRBJ1-1; 7 nucleotides agree with TRBD1. The length of the CDR3 is 14 residues. V lost 2 bases to trimming and J lost 1 base; unmatched junction nucleotides: 1. Germline-derived CDR1 and CDR2 are MDHEN and SYDVKM. Here the CDR3 reads CASSLQGGNTEAFF. For the CDR3, the DNA is TGTGCCAGCAGTTTACAGGGGGGGAACACTGAAGCTTTCTTT.

The gene calls are TRBV5-1 and TRBJ2-3; TRBD1 is a possible D gene (5 bases). Trimming took 0 bases from V and 2 from J, leaving 16 bases between them. This CDR3 region has 17 residues. Germline-derived CDR1 and CDR2 are SGHRS and YFSETQ. CDR3 in DNA: TGCGCCAGCAGCTTGGAGGGGTCGAAACGTGTCACAGATACGCAGTATTTT. Protein: CASSLEGSKRVTDTQYF.

Here the CDR3 reads CARREGGETQYF. The CDR3 DNA sequence: TGTGCCAGACGGGAGGGAGGGGAGACCCAGTACTTC. The gene calls are TRBV2 and TRBJ2-5; TRBD2 matches 8 bases. The CDR3 runs to 12 residues. Germline CDR1 and CDR2: SNHLY and FYNNEI. Unmatched junction bases numbered 5, after V lost 9 bases and J lost 5 bases. Full variable domain (outside the CDR3, taken from reference TRBV2 and TRBJ2-5): EPEVTQTPSHQVTQMGQEVILRCVPISNHLYFYWYRQILGQKVEFLVSFYNNEISEKSEIFDDQFSVERPDGSNFTLKIRSTKLEDSAMYFCARREGGETQYFGPGTRLLVL.

The chain joins TRBV7-2 to TRBJ1-5; D ambiguous. CDR3 size: 15 residues. V lost 4 bases and J lost 0, with 10 bases in between. Germline V gene data show CDR1 as SGHTA and CDR2 as FQGNSA. This CDR3 reads CASSSHTASNQPQHF. CDR3 nucleotide sequence: TGTGCCAGCAGCTCCCATACTGCTAGCAATCAGCCCCAGCATTTT.

The gene calls are TRBV5-4 and TRBJ2-2; D perhaps matches TRBD2 (6 bases). This CDR3 has 14 amino acids. Trimming took off 4 bases at V and 4 bases at J, with 11 bases between the two ends. Looked up from germline, CDR1 is SGHNT and CDR2 is YYREEE (reference sequence). CDR3 residues: CASSLTSSTGELFF. In DNA form, the CDR3 reads TGTGCCAGCAGCCTAACTAGCAGCACCGGGGAGCTGTTTTTT.